This T cell receptor (beta chain) was identified during a study of cytomegalovirus exposure and HLA in healthy donors. Points from the study as a whole: The study flagged 150 to 200 TCR beta chains as cytomegalovirus-associated. Several top significant clusters appeared, in a later analysis, to be linked to common viral pathogens. V segments that were indistinguishable, TRBV6-2 and TRBV6-3 among them, were omitted from analysis.

The ends were cut back, 4 bases at V and 3 bases at J, with 11 bases in the middle. CDR3 length: 13 residues. The V gene's germline CDR1 is SGHRS and CDR2 YFSETQ. 13 Jbeta primers and 60 Vbeta primers were used for the PCR. Profiling relied on immunoSEQ multiplex PCR, and the TCRdb table lists in-frame clones only, not all of them. The data show 90,000 to 110,000 clones, approximately 81% seen once. It was healthy bone marrow donors who served as donors. As to this clone: Its specificity is unknown.

The sequence was collected from a woman aged 25 to 39 in good health and CMV-seronegative. The sequenced sample consisted of PBMCs. The rearrangement joins TRBV5-1 to TRBJ2-7, with a possible D match to TRBD1 (7 bases). The CDR3 DNA is TGCGCCAGCAGCGCGGGACAGAACTACGAGCAGTACTTC. Its translation: CASSAGQNYEQYF.